These 24 T cell receptor beta chains share one sample of origin, sequenced in a study of cytomegalovirus exposure and HLA in healthy donors. TCRdb's copy holds only in-frame clones and misses some; the assay was immunoSEQ multiplex PCR. The sample has approximately 260,000 clones, 80% to 90% seen once; the top ten hold approximately 1%. The specimen sequenced was PBMCs. All receptors derive from a woman aged 18-30 years in good health and CMV-seronegative.

The chain employs TRBV10-1 and TRBJ1-2; weak D call: TRBD1 (6 bases). V was trimmed by 0 bases and J by 1 base, leaving 9 bases between them. The CDR3 runs 15 residues. Per germline, CDR1 WNHNN and CDR2 SYGVQD (reference sequence). In nucleotides, the CDR3 is TGCGCCAGCAGTGAGTCGAAAGGGGGTAACTATGGCTACACCTTC. The encoded protein is CASSESKGGNYGYTF.

The chain uses TRBV19 and TRBJ2-7, with 7 bases aligning to TRBD2. CDR3 length equals 14 residues. Trimming at V came to 3 bases and at J to 7 bases, leaving 9 bases not matched to a gene. From germline, CDR1 is LNHDA and CDR2 SQIVND (reference sequence). The CDR3 nucleotides read TGTGCCAGTAGTATTGGGGGGAGGGGCGTGGAGCAGTACTTC. Its translation is CASSIGGRGVEQYF.

This clone was detected once. This CDR3 reads CASSIDRRGGRGTEAFF. The CDR3 nucleotides read TGCGCCAGCAGCATTGACAGAAGGGGCGGTAGGGGTACTGAAGCTTTCTTT. The gene calls are TRBV5-1 and TRBJ1-1; maybe TRBD1 (5 bases). Germline CDR1 and CDR2: SGHRS and YFSETQ. The length of the CDR3 is 17 residues. V was trimmed by 4 bases and J by 5 bases, leaving 24 bases between them. The complete variable domain, with remaining parts taken from reference TRBV5-1 and TRBJ1-1, reads KAGVTQTPRYLIKTRGQQVTLSCSPISGHRSVSWYQQTPGQGLQFLFEYFSETQRNKGNFPGRFSGRQFSNSRSEMNVSTLELGDSALYLCASSIDRRGGRGTEAFFGQGTRLTVV.

The genes are TRBV27 and TRBJ2-7; possible D gene TRBD2, 6 bases. V lost 10 bases and J 7 bases, leaving 14 bases between the germline ends. The germline V gene encodes CDR1 MNHEY and CDR2 SMNVEV (reference sequence). The CDR3 covers 11 residues. DNA of the CDR3: TGTGCCACCACGTCGGCGGGAGAGCAGTACTTC. Residues: CATTSAGEQYF.

The gene calls are TRBV6-6 and TRBJ2-3; weak D call: TRBD1 (6 bases). The CDR3 runs to 13 residues. Trimming took 10 bases from V and 1 from J, leaving 12 bases between them. CDR1 is MNHNY, CDR2 SVGAGI, per germline (reference sequence). The CDR3 here is CATRAGGTDTQYF. CDR3 coding DNA: TGTGCCACCCGGGCAGGGGGCACAGATACGCAGTATTTT.

CDR3 bases: TGTGCCAGCACGGGACTAGCCATAACCGGGGAGCTGTTTTTT. This translates into CASTGLAITGELFF. The V gene is TRBV2, the J gene TRBJ2-2, with 9 positions matching TRBD2. The V segment lost 7 bases and the J segment 5 bases; nucleotides outside the gene matches: 5. The CDR3 is 14 residues long. CDR1 is SNHLY, CDR2 FYNNEI, per germline.

The genes are TRBV7-9 and TRBJ2-1, with D perhaps matching TRBD2 (7 bases). V was clipped by 4 bases and J by 3 bases, with 10 bases between them. The CDR3 totals 14 residues. The germline V gene has CDR1 SEHNR and CDR2 FQNEAQ (reference sequence). CDR3 nucleotide sequence: TGTGCCAGCAGCTGGGAGGGGGGCTACAATGAGCAGTTCTTC. It codes for CASSWEGGYNEQFF. The full variable domain, in which reference TRBV7-9 and TRBJ2-1 provide the parts outside the CDR3, is DTGVSQNPRHKITKRGQNVTFRCDPISEHNRLYWYRQTLGQGPEFLTYFQNEAQLEKSRLLSDRFSAERPKGSFSTLEIQRTEQGDSAMYLCASSWEGGYNEQFFGPGTRLTVL.

This clone was counted between two and nine times. One end of the junction is discordant with germline, which a read error may explain. The V gene is TRBV14, the J gene TRBJ2-5, with 7 bases fitting TRBD2. Germline values: CDR1 SGHDN, CDR2 FVKESK. The CDR3 spans 13 residues. CDR3 region: CASSQGRTQRENF. The CDR3 DNA is TGTGCCAGCAGCCAAGGTCGAACCCAGCGGGAAAACTTC. The full variable domain, completed using reference TRBV14 and TRBJ2-5, is EAGVTQFPSHSVIEKGQTVTLRCDPISGHDNLYWYRRVMGKEIKFLLHFVKESKQDESGMPNNRFLAERTGGTYSTLKVQPAELEDSGVYFCASSQGRTQRENFGPGTRLLVL.

The chain uses TRBV4-3 and TRBJ1-5; tentatively, D is TRBD1 (5 bases). CDR1 is LGHNA and CDR2 is YSLEER in the germline V gene. The CDR3 is 14 amino acids. V lost 0 bases and J 6 bases, leaving 9 bases between the germline ends. In nucleotides, the CDR3 is TGCGCCAGCAGCCAAGATGCAGGGTTTCAGCCCCAGCATTTT. It codes for CASSQDAGFQPQHF.

The chain links TRBV6-5 to TRBJ1-3, with 11 bases identical to TRBD1. V was pared by 5 bases and J by 2 bases, with 2 bases of the junction left unmatched. The CDR3 is made up of 15 amino acids. Germline V gene data show CDR1 as MNHEY and CDR2 as SVGAGI. CDR3 in amino acids: CASSRTGGTGNTIYF. The DNA of the CDR3 is TGTGCCAGCAGTCGGACAGGGGGCACTGGAAACACCATATATTTT.

The gene calls are TRBV6-5 and TRBJ2-5; D ambiguous. Germline CDR1 is MNHEY and CDR2 is SVGAGI. V was clipped by 6 bases and J by 2 bases, with 16 bases between them. The CDR3 loop spans 15 amino acids. The CDR3 spells CASSPGSGRQETQYF. The CDR3 region has the DNA TGTGCCAGCAGCCCCGGGTCGGGTAGACAAGAGACCCAGTACTTC.

The CDR3 sequence: CASSFTGTVSYEQYF. The CDR3 region has the DNA TGTGCCAGCAGTTTCACCGGGACAGTCTCCTACGAGCAGTACTTC. The chain recombines TRBV28 with TRBJ2-7; 7 positions agree with TRBD1. The CDR3 is made up of 15 amino acids. The V segment lost 3 bases and the J segment 0 bases; nucleotides outside the gene matches: 5. Germline CDR1 and CDR2: MDHEN and SYDVKM.

This chain joins TRBV18 and TRBJ1-1; D is undetermined. CDR1 is KGHSH and CDR2 is LQKENI in the germline V gene. The CDR3 runs to 14 residues. Trimming stripped 2 bases from V and 0 bases from J, with 7 bases between. The CDR3 DNA follows: TGTGCCAGCTCACCATGGAGCATGAACACTGAAGCTTTCTTT. It encodes CASSPWSMNTEAFF.

This clone was recorded a few times. The germline gene is not matched at one end of the junction; a read error may be the cause. This chain uses TRBV7-7 with TRBJ2-2; no clear D gene. The CDR3 sequence is 15 residues long. The germline gives CDR1 SSHAT, CDR2 FNYEAQ (reference sequence). This CDR3 reads CASSRDTRNTGELFF. CDR3 DNA: TGTGCTAGCAGCCGTGACACCCGGAACACCGGGGAGCTGTTTTTT.

The chain employs TRBV4-3 and TRBJ2-3, with no clear D. The germline V gene encodes CDR1 LGHNA and CDR2 YSLEER. This CDR3 comprises 13 residues. With 4 bases removed from V and 1 base from J, the gap between germline ends came to 6 bases. CDR3 sequence: CASSPRGTDTQYF. DNA of the CDR3: TGCGCCAGCAGCCCACGGGGCACAGATACGCAGTATTTT.

The V gene is TRBV4-3, the J gene TRBJ1-2; 8 bases agree with TRBD1. V was pared by 3 bases and J by 7 bases, with 10 bases of the junction left unmatched. This CDR3 has 15 amino acids. CDR1 and CDR2 (germline): LGHNA, YSLEER. The CDR3 coding sequence is TGCGCCAGCAGCCAGATTCGGACAGGGCGAGGTGGCTACACCTTC. Protein product: CASSQIRTGRGGYTF.

This clone came up once. The V gene is TRBV11-3, the J gene TRBJ1-6, with D tentatively TRBD1 (5 bases). The CDR3 extends over 16 amino acids. The germline V gene encodes CDR1 SGHNT and CDR2 YENEEA. V gave up 4 bases and J gave up 7 bases, with 17 bases separating them. The CDR3 protein is CASSSGLRVENSPLHF. DNA for the CDR3: TGTGCCAGCAGCTCGGGACTCCGAGTCGAGAATTCACCCCTCCACTTT.

This chain joins TRBV6-6 and TRBJ2-7; 7 bases line up with TRBD2. Per germline, CDR1 MNHNY and CDR2 SVGAGI (reference sequence). J was trimmed by 2 bases and V by 8 bases; bases with no gene match: 0. The CDR3 is 11 amino acids. The CDR3 protein is CASGLAYEQYF. The CDR3 DNA reads TGTGCCAGCGGACTAGCCTACGAGCAGTACTTC.

V gene TRBV6-1 combines with J gene TRBJ1-2; D unclear. The CDR3 covers 13 residues. V was shortened by 3 bases and J by 9 bases, with 14 bases between the two germline ends. Germline V lookup: CDR1 MNHNS, CDR2 SASEGT. As DNA, the CDR3 is TGTGCCAGCAGTGACAGTCTCGATCACAGCTACACCTTC. It translates to CASSDSLDHSYTF.

This chain connects TRBV2 to TRBJ2-5; a possible D gene is TRBD2 (5 bases). This CDR3 has 14 amino acids. Germline values: CDR1 SNHLY, CDR2 FYNNEI. V lost 8 bases to trimming and J lost 1 base, with 14 bases between them. The CDR3 reads CASEAELLQETQYF. The CDR3 nucleotides read TGTGCCAGCGAAGCGGAGCTACTCCAAGAGACCCAGTACTTC.

This chain connects TRBV5-1 to TRBJ2-7; TRBD1 is a possible D gene (6 bases). Germline V CDR1 and CDR2: SGHRS, YFSETQ. V lost 0 bases and J lost 4, with 23 bases in between. The CDR3 extends over 18 amino acids. The CDR3, as DNA: TGCGCCAGCAGCTTGGCGTGGGGACAAACGAAAGATAGATACGAGCAGTACTTC. Translated, it gives CASSLAWGQTKDRYEQYF.

The V call is TRBV6-5, the J call TRBJ2-1, with D possibly TRBD1 on 5 matching bases. CDR1 is MNHEY, CDR2 SVGAGI, per germline. Trimming pared 4 bases from V and 10 bases from J, leaving 8 bases between. The CDR3 has 11 residues. CDR3 loop: CASSSGYEQFF. The CDR3 DNA follows: TGTGCCAGCAGTTCAGGGTACGAGCAGTTCTTC.

This chain connects TRBV25-1 to TRBJ1-3; D gene uncertain. This CDR3 is built from 13 residues. Germline CDR1 MGHDK, CDR2 SYGVNS. The V end lost 10 bases, the J end lost 2 bases, and 12 bases lay between the germline ends. CDR3 sequence (DNA): TGTGCCACCAGCGGAGGGCCTGGAAACACCATATATTTT. Amino acid sequence: CATSGGPGNTIYF.

The rearrangement links TRBV2 to TRBJ2-7; 13 nucleotides align to TRBD2. Trimming cost V 4 bases and J 5 bases; bases outside gene matches: 5. Per germline, CDR1 SNHLY and CDR2 FYNNEI. The CDR3 runs 15 residues. The CDR3 DNA sequence: TGTGCCAGCAGTGGGGGGACTAGCGGGACCCACGAGCAGTACTTC. Residues: CASSGGTSGTHEQYF.